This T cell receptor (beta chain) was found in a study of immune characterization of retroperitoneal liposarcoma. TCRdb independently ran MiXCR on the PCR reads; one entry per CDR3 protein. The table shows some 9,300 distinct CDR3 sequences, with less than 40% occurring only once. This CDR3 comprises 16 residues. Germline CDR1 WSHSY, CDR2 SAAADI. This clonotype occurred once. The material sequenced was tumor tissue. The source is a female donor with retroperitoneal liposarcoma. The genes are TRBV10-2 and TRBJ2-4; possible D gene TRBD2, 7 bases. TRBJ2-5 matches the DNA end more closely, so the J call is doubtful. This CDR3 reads CASEGGEQGEMETQYF. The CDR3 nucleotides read TGCGCCAGCGAGGGGGGGGAACAGGGAGAAATGGAGACCCAGTACTTC.